These 32 T cell receptor beta chains came from one sample sequenced in a study of human T cells and chemical hapten exposure. Time point reported: patch test 2, 6 weeks after DPC sensitization. Sample treatment: therapeutic diphenylcyclopropenone sensitization with weekly scalp DPC. One entry per CDR3 protein results from TCRdb running MiXCR on the RACE reads. The data contain 100,000 or so distinct CDR3 sequences, 9% to 9.5% of them singletons. The material was whole blood, obtained in connection with sensitization to the hapten diphenylcyclopropenone (DPC). Receptors originate from a woman in her 40s with alopecia areata. Some clones in this sample may be carry-over from other donors' samples.

The sample holds a few counts of this clonotype. V is TRBV7-2 and J is TRBJ2-7; D is uncertain. V lost 5 bases, J lost 0 bases, and 11 bases lay in between. Germline V gene lookup returns CDR1 SGHTA and CDR2 FQGNSA. The CDR3 consists of 14 residues. Written as DNA, the CDR3 is TGTGCCAGCAGCCGCGACATGAGCTCCTACGAGCAGTACTTC. This sequence encodes CASSRDMSSYEQYF. Using reference TRBV7-2 and TRBJ2-7 for the parts outside the CDR3, the full variable domain is GAGVSQSPSNKVTEKGKDVELRCDPISGHTALYWYRQSLGQGLEFLIYFQGNSAPDKSGLPSDRFSAERTGGSVSTLTIQRTQQEDSAVYLCASSRDMSSYEQYFGPGTRLTVT.

This clonotype has a handful of counts. One end of the junction is discordant with germline, which a read error may explain. This chain uses TRBV6-1 with TRBJ2-7; 7 nucleotides match TRBD2. Germline lookup yields CDR1 MNHNS and CDR2 SASEGT. This CDR3 is built from 11 residues. The CDR3 spells CATFGGGKPHF. The CDR3, as DNA: TGTGCCACCTTTGGGGGGGGTAAACCCCACTTC.

The CDR3 region has the DNA TGTGCCAGCAGCTTACGCGCGGGACCAGAGACCCAGTACTTC. Amino acid sequence: CASSLRAGPETQYF. The chain combines TRBV7-2 with TRBJ2-5, with D perhaps TRBD2 (6 bases). Germline CDR1 SGHTA, CDR2 FQGNSA. CDR3 length: 14 residues. Trimming stripped 2 bases from V and 4 bases from J, with 11 bases between.

For this clonotype: This may come from a read error, since a much larger clone is one base off. This rearrangement joins TRBV6-2 or TRBV6-3 to TRBJ1-4; 8 bases are shared with TRBD1. Germline CDR1 MNHEY, CDR2 SVGEGT. The CDR3 is 15 residues long. The CDR3 coding sequence is TGTGTCAGCAGTGACGCCGGACAGGGAAATGAAAAACTGTTTTTT. Amino acids: CVSSDAGQGNEKLFF.

This clonotype has a handful of counts. The CDR3 spells CASRGTGKKYF. The CDR3 region has the DNA TGTGCCAGCAGAGGGACAGGGAAAAAGTACTTC. This rearrangement joins TRBV6-7 to TRBJ2-7, with 9 nucleotides matching TRBD1. TRBV6-7 is annotated as an ORF whose role is uncertain. The CDR3 length is 11 residues. The V gene end was trimmed by 6 bases and the J gene end by 11 bases; junction bases not matched to a gene: 5.

This clonotype has ten or more counts. V usage is TRBV7-2 and J usage is TRBJ2-4; D is ambiguous. This CDR3 is 14 amino acids long. Per germline, CDR1 SGHTA and CDR2 FQGNSA. V lost 3 bases and J 2 bases, leaving 8 bases between the germline ends. CDR3 DNA sequence: TGTGCCAGCAGCTTCCGAGTATCCAAAAACATTCAGTACTTC. As protein: CASSFRVSKNIQYF.

In this sample, this clonotype turned up a few times. The chain is built from TRBV20-1 and TRBJ2-3; D not resolved. CDR3 size: 12 residues. CDR1 is DFQATT and CDR2 is SNEGSKA in the germline V gene (reference sequence). Trimming took 6 bases from V and 4 from J, leaving 11 bases between them. CDR3 amino acids: CSAGLGPDTQYF. CDR3 DNA: TGCAGTGCAGGGCTAGGACCAGATACGCAGTATTTT.

This clonotype was seen many times. The chain joins TRBV6-4 to TRBJ2-2; 9 bases map to TRBD2. V lost 6 bases, J lost 4 bases, and 3 bases stayed unmatched. This CDR3 contains 14 residues. Per the germline V gene, CDR1 is MRHNA and CDR2 is SNTAGT. The DNA for the CDR3 is TGTGCCAGCAGCACTAGCGGGTTCACCGGGGAGCTGTTTTTT. Its protein product is CASSTSGFTGELFF.

This clonotype was recorded many times. The V gene is TRBV4-1, the J gene TRBJ2-1, with TRBD2 matching 14 bases. Trimming at V came to 2 bases and at J to 5 bases, leaving 14 bases not matched to a gene. The CDR3 sequence is 20 residues long. The germline gives CDR1 MGHRA, CDR2 YSYEKL. CDR3 sequence (DNA): TGCGCCAGCAGCCAATATGGTACAGTCGGGACTAGCGGGGGAAACAATGAGCAGTTCTTC. Its translation: CASSQYGTVGTSGGNNEQFF.

Comment on this clonotype: Since a much larger clone is just one base distant, this may be a read error. The V gene is TRBV7-9, the J gene TRBJ2-1; D unclear. This CDR3 has 12 residues. CDR1 and CDR2 (germline): SEHNR, FQNEAQ (reference sequence). The CDR3 nucleotides are TGTGTCAGCAGCATTAGTGACTATGAGCAGTTCTTC. It codes for CVSSISDYEQFF.

This clonotype was counted at least ten times. This rearrangement joins TRBV7-6 to TRBJ2-7, with unresolved D. Germline assignment: CDR1 SGHVS and CDR2 FNYEAQ. The CDR3 has 14 residues. The ends were cut back, 5 bases at V and 3 bases at J, with 14 bases in the middle. As DNA, the CDR3 is TGTGCCAGCAGCCCTACGACCCGGCTCTACGAGCAGTACTTC. This sequence encodes CASSPTTRLYEQYF.

The rearrangement uses TRBV6-2 or TRBV6-3 and TRBJ2-7; 12 nucleotides align to TRBD2. Germline CDR1 MNHEY, CDR2 SVGEGT. V lost 9 bases, J lost 5 bases, and 5 bases stayed unmatched. This CDR3 contains 13 residues. The CDR3 loop reads CASRTSGNHEQYF. The CDR3 nucleotides are TGTGCCAGTAGGACTAGCGGGAACCACGAGCAGTACTTC.

This sequence joins TRBV11-3 and TRBJ2-1; the match to TRBD2 covers 9 bases. Germline V gene sequence: CDR1 SGHNT, CDR2 YENEEA. The CDR3 extends over 15 amino acids. Unmatched junction bases numbered 6, after V lost 1 base and J lost 8 bases. DNA for the CDR3: TGTGCCAGCAGCTTAGGTGCGGGAGGGCCCCATGAGCAGTTCTTC. Translating gives CASSLGAGGPHEQFF.

The gene calls are TRBV7-2 and TRBJ2-1; 7 nucleotides agree with TRBD2. This CDR3 is 15 amino acids long. The V gene's germline CDR1 is SGHTA and CDR2 FQGNSA. The junction had 6 bases not matched to a gene; V was cut back by 3 bases and J by 4 bases. CDR3 in DNA: TGTGCCAGCAGCTTCCCCCGAGCGGGGTACAATGAGCAGTTCTTC. This gives the protein CASSFPRAGYNEQFF.

This clonotype occurred a few times. V is TRBV6-2 or TRBV6-3 and J is TRBJ1-5; D call uncertain. V was shortened by 6 bases and J by 1 base, with 10 bases between the two germline ends. Germline V gives CDR1 MNHEY, CDR2 SVGEGT. The CDR3 runs 14 residues. The CDR3 is CASRDGNSNQPQHF. The CDR3 coding sequence is TGTGCCAGCAGGGACGGTAACAGCAATCAGCCCCAGCATTTT.

A note on this clonotype: Possible read error: a much larger clone is one base away. CDR3 region: CASSLLAGWRETQYF. Written as DNA, the CDR3 is TGTGCCAGCAGTTTACTCGCGGGGTGGCGAGAGACCCAGTACTTC. The chain links TRBV28 to TRBJ2-5; weak D call: TRBD2 (6 bases). Trimming shortened V by 2 bases and J by 4 bases, and 14 bases separated the two germline ends. Germline CDR1 is MDHEN and CDR2 is SYDVKM. This CDR3 contains 15 residues. The variable domain in full, with the rest retrieved from reference TRBV28 and TRBJ2-5, is DVKVTQSSRYLVKRTGEKVFLECVQDMDHENMFWYRQDPGLGLRLIYFSYDVKMKEKGDIPEGYSVSREKKERFSLILESASTNQTSMYLCASSLLAGWRETQYFGPGTRLLVL.

This clonotype appeared a few times. CDR3 in amino acids: CASSPLGTAEAFF. In DNA form, the CDR3 reads TGTGCCAGCAGCCCACTCGGGACAGCAGAAGCTTTCTTT. The chain links TRBV7-3 to TRBJ1-1, with 7 bases lining up with TRBD1. Germline V gene data show CDR1 as SGHTA and CDR2 as FQGTGA. The trim removed 5 bases at V and 8 bases at J, leaving 8 bases unmatched. The CDR3 length is 13 residues.

This clonotype was recorded a few times. The rearrangement links TRBV4-2 to TRBJ1-5; 8 nucleotides align to TRBD1. The V segment lost 2 bases and the J segment 1 base; nucleotides outside the gene matches: 4. The CDR3 runs 16 residues. CDR1 is LGHNA and CDR2 is YNFKEQ in the germline V gene. CDR3 coding DNA: TGTGCCAGCAGCCAACAGGGGGCGTTAAGCAATCAGCCCCAGCATTTT. Protein: CASSQQGALSNQPQHF.

Only a few counts were recorded for this clonotype. The CDR3 spells CASSLRTGEAFF. In DNA form, the CDR3 reads TGTGCCAGCAGCTTAAGGACAGGGGAAGCTTTCTTT. The chain has TRBV7-9 and TRBJ1-1, with 8 positions matching TRBD1. The CDR3 is 12 residues long. Per the germline V gene, CDR1 is SEHNR and CDR2 is FQNEAQ (reference sequence). With V trimmed by 2 bases and J by 8 bases, 1 base remained unmatched.

This clonotype was detected a few times. The rearrangement links TRBV11-3 to TRBJ2-4, with 7 bases identical to TRBD1. The germline V gene encodes CDR1 SGHNT and CDR2 YENEEA. J lost 9 bases, V lost 5 bases, and 7 bases had no gene match. The CDR3 covers 13 residues. DNA for the CDR3: TGTGCCAGCAGCCAACGACAGGGTAGCATTCAGTACTTC. As protein: CASSQRQGSIQYF.

The chain is built from TRBV20-1 and TRBJ2-1, with 7 bases fitting TRBD1. Germline-derived CDR1 and CDR2 are DFQATT and SNEGSKA (reference sequence). This CDR3 has 14 amino acids. The V and J ends lost 3 bases and 4 bases, in that order; junction bases with no gene match: 6. CDR3 sequence reads: CSARRQTGYNEQFF. CDR3 coding DNA: TGCAGTGCTAGGAGACAGACAGGGTACAATGAGCAGTTCTTC.

The chain is built from TRBV4-3 and TRBJ2-7; 14 nucleotides match TRBD2. Germline V CDR1 and CDR2: LGHNA, YSLEER. The ends lost 4 bases at V and 4 bases at J; junction bases unmatched: 3. The CDR3 totals 15 residues. The CDR3 DNA is TGCGCCAGCAGCCGTGGGACTAGCGGGAGTTACGAGCAGTACTTC. This translates into CASSRGTSGSYEQYF.

Many counts were recorded for this clonotype. V gene TRBV28 combines with J gene TRBJ2-1; 10 bases align to TRBD2. The V gene end was trimmed by 2 bases and the J gene end by 3 bases; junction bases not matched to a gene: 1. CDR1 and CDR2 from the germline V gene are MDHEN and SYDVKM. The CDR3 is made up of 15 amino acids. The CDR3 region has the DNA TGTGCCAGCAGTTTAGGGACTAGCGACTACAATGAGCAGTTCTTC. This translates into CASSLGTSDYNEQFF.

The V and J genes are TRBV5-1 and TRBJ2-3; TRBD1 is a possible D gene (5 bases). Germline V gene lookup returns CDR1 SGHRS and CDR2 YFSETQ. The CDR3 is made up of 14 amino acids. V was cut by 0 bases and J by 4 bases, with 9 bases left in between. CDR3 in amino acids: CASSLATTADTQYF. The CDR3 DNA reads as TGCGCCAGCAGCTTGGCTACGACAGCAGATACGCAGTATTTT.

As concerns this clonotype: With a much larger clone just one base away, this may be a read error. In this CDR3 the conserved last residue, phenylalanine or tryptophan, is missing, so a read error is likely. The chain joins TRBV6-1 to TRBJ2-7, with TRBD1 identical over 9 bases. This CDR3 contains 15 residues. Losses at the gene ends were 7 bases for V and 2 bases for J; bases not matched to a gene: 9. Germline CDR1 reads MNHNS; CDR2 reads SASEGT. The CDR3 nucleotides read TGTGCCAGCAAGTGGGGGGACAGGGAAACCTACGAGCAGTACATC. This translates into CASKWGDRETYEQYI.

This clonotype was recorded many times. In nucleotides, the CDR3 is TGTGCCAGCAGTCACGTGACTGGGAGCCCAAACTATGGCTACACCTTC. Its translation is CASSHVTGSPNYGYTF. This sequence joins TRBV6-2 or TRBV6-3 and TRBJ1-2; D is undetermined. The CDR3 spans 16 residues. Germline lookup yields CDR1 MNHEY and CDR2 SVGEGT. V lost 5 bases to trimming and J lost 2 bases, with 18 bases between them.

There are a few counts of this clonotype. The rearrangement uses TRBV7-9 and TRBJ2-3; no clear D. V dropped 4 bases and J dropped 5 bases, with 16 bases sitting between them. In germline, CDR1 is SEHNR, CDR2 FQNEAQ (reference sequence). This CDR3 contains 15 residues. The CDR3 DNA reads TGTGCCAGCAGCTCACCCCAAGAGGCTGTAGATACGCAGTATTTT. Its protein is CASSSPQEAVDTQYF.

The genes are TRBV4-3 and TRBJ2-7; no reliable D call. CDR1 is LGHNA and CDR2 is YSLEER in the germline V gene. Deletions cut 0 bases from V and 3 bases from J, with 12 bases between. CDR3 length equals 15 residues. In nucleotides, the CDR3 is TGCGCCAGCAGCCAAGAGACCCGACAAATCTACGAGCAGTACTTC. Translation gives CASSQETRQIYEQYF.

This chain connects TRBV13 to TRBJ1-4; weak D call: TRBD1 (6 bases). The germline gives CDR1 PRHDT, CDR2 FYEKMQ (reference sequence). V dropped 0 bases and J dropped 12 bases, with 8 bases sitting between them. This CDR3 is 12 amino acids long. CDR3 nucleotide sequence: TGTGCCAGCAGCTTAGGGGACAGCGAACTGTTTTTT. It codes for CASSLGDSELFF.

The gene calls are TRBV5-4 and TRBJ2-5; D is unresolved. This CDR3 is built from 13 residues. Trimming shortened V by 1 base and J by 4 bases, and 8 bases separated the two germline ends. Looked up from germline, CDR1 is SGHNT and CDR2 is YYREEE (reference sequence). The CDR3 DNA reads as TGTGCCAGCAGCTTGTCGCAGGCAGAGACCCAGTACTTC. This gives the protein CASSLSQAETQYF.

This clonotype was observed at least ten times. The gene calls are TRBV9 and TRBJ1-3, with TRBD1 as a possible D gene (6 bases). The germline V gene has CDR1 SGDLS and CDR2 YYNGEE. This CDR3 contains 12 residues. The V gene lost 3 bases and the J gene lost 8 bases, with 9 bases spanning the gap. CDR3 coding DNA: TGTGCCAGCAGCGGACAGGAGGACACCATATATTTT. Encoded protein: CASSGQEDTIYF.

Only a few counts were recorded for this clonotype. The chain employs TRBV2 and TRBJ2-7, with D hard to call. Trimming removed 5 bases at V and 2 bases at J, with 4 bases between. This CDR3 has 11 amino acids. The V gene's germline CDR1 is SNHLY and CDR2 FYNNEI. The CDR3 DNA follows: TGTGCCAGCAGTAATACCTACGAGCAGTACTTC. It is translated as CASSNTYEQYF.